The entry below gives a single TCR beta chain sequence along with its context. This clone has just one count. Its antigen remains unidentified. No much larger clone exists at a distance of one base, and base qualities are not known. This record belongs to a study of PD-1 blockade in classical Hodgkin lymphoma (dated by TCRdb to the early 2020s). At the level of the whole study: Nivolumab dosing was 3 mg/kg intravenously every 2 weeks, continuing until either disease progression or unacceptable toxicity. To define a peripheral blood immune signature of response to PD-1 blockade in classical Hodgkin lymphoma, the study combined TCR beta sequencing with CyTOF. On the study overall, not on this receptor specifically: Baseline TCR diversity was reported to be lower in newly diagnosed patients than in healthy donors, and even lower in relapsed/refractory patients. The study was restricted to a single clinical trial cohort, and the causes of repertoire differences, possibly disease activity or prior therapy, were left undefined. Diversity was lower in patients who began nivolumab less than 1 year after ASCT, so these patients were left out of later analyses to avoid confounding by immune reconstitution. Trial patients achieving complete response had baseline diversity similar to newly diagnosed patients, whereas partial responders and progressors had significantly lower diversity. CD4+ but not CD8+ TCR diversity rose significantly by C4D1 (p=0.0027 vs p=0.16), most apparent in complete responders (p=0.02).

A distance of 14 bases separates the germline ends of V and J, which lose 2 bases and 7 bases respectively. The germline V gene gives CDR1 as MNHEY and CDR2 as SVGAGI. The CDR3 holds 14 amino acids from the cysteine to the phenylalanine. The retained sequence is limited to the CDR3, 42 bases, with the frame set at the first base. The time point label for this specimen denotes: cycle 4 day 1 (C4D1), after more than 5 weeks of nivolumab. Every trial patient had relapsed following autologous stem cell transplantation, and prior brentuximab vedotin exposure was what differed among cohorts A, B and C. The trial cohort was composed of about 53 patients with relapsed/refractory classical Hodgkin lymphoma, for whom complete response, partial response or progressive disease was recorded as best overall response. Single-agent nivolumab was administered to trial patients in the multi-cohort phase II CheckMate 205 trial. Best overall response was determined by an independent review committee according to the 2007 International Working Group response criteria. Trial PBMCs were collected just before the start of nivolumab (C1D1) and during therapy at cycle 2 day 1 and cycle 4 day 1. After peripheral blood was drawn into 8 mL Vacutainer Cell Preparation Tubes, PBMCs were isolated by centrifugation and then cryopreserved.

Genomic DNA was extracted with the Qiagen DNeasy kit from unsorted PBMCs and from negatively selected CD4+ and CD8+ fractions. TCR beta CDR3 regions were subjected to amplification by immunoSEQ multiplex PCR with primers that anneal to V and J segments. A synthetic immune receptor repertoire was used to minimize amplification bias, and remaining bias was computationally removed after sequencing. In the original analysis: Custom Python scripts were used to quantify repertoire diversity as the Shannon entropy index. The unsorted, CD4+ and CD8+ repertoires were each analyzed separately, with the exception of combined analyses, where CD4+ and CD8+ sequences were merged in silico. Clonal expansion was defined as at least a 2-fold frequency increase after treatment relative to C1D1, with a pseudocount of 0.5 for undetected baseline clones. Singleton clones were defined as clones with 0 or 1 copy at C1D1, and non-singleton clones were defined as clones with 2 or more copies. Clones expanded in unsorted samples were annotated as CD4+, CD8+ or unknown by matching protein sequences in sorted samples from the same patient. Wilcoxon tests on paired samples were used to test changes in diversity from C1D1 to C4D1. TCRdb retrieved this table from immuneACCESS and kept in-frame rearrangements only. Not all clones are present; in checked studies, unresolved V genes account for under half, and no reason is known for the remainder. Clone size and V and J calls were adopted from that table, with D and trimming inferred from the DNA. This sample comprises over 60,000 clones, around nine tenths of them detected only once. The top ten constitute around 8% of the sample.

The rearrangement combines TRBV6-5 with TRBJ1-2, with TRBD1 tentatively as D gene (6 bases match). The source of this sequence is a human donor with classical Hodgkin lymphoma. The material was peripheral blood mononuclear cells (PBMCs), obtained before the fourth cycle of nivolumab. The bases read TGTGCCAGCAGTTACCGCACAGGGTTTGGTGGCTACACCTTC. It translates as CASSYRTGFGGYTF.